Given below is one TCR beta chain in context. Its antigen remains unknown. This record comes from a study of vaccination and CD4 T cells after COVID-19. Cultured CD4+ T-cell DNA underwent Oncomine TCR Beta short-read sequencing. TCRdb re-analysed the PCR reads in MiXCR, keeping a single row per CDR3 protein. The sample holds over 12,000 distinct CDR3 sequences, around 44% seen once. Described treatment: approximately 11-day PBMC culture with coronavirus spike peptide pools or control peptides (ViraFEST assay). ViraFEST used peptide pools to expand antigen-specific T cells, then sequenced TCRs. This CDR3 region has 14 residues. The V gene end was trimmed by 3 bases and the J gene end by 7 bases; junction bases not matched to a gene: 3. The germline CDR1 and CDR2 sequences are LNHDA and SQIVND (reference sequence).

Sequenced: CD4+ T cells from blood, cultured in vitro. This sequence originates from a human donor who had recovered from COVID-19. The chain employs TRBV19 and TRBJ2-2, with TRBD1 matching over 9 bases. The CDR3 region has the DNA TGTGCCAGTAGTATGGGGACAGGGATCGGGGAGCTGTTTTTT. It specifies CASSMGTGIGELFF.